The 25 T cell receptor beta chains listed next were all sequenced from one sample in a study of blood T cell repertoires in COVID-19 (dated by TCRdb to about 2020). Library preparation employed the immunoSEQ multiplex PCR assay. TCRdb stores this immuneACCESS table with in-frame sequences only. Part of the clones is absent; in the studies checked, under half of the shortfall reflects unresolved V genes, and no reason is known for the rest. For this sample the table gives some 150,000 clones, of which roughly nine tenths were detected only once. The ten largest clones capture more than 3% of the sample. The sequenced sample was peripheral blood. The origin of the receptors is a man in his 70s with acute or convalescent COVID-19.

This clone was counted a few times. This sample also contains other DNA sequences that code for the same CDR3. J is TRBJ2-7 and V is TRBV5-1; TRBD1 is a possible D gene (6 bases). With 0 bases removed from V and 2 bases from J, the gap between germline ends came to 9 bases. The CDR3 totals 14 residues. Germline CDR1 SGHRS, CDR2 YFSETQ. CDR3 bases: TGCGCCAGCAGCTTGGGGGGGCCACCCTACGAGCAGTACTTC. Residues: CASSLGGPPYEQYF.

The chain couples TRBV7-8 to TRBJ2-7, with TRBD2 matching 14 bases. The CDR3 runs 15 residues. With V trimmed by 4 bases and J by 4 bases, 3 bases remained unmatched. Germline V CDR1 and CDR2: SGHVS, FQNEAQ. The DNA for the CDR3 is TGTGCCAGCAGCTGGACTAGCGGGGGGACGTACGAGCAGTACTTC. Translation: CASSWTSGGTYEQYF.

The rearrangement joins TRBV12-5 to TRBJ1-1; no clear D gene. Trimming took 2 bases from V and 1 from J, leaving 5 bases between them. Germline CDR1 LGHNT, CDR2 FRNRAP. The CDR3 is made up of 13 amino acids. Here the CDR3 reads CASGLSRNTEAFF. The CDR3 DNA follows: TGTGCTAGTGGTTTGTCCAGGAACACTGAAGCTTTCTTT.

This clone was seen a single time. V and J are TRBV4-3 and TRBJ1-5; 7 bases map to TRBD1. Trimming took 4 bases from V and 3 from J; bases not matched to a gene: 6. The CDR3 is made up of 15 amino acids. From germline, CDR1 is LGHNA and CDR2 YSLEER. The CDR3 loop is CASSLTTGNNQPQHF. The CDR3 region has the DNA TGCGCCAGCAGCCTAACGACAGGGAACAATCAGCCCCAGCATTTT.

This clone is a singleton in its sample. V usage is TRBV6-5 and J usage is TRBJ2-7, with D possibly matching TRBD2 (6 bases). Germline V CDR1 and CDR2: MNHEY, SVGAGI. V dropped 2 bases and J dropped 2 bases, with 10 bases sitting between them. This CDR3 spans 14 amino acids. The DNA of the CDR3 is TGTGCCAGCAGTTACGCGGGGAAAGCCTACGAGCAGTACTTC. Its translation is CASSYAGKAYEQYF.

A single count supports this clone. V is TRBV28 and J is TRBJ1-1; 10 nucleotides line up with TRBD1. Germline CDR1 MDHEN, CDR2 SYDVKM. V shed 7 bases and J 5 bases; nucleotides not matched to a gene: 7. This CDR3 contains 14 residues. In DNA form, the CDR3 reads TGTGCCAGCACCTTACCGGGACAGGGGACTGAAGCTTTCTTT. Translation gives CASTLPGQGTEAFF. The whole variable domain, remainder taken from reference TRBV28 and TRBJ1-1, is DVKVTQSSRYLVKRTGEKVFLECVQDMDHENMFWYRQDPGLGLRLIYFSYDVKMKEKGDIPEGYSVSREKKERFSLILESASTNQTSMYLCASTLPGQGTEAFFGQGTRLTVV.

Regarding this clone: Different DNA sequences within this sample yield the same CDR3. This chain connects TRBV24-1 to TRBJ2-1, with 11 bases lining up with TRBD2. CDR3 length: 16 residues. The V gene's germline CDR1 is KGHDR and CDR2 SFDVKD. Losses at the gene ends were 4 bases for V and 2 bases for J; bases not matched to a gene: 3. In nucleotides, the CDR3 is TGTGCCACCAGTGACCCTAGCGGGGGGACCTACAATGAGCAGTTCTTC. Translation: CATSDPSGGTYNEQFF.

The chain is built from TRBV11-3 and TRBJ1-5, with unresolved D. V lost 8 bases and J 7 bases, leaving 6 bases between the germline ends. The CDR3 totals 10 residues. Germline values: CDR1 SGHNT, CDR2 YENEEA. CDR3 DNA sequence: TGTGCCAGCCCCTCCCAGCCCCAGCATTTT. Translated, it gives CASPSQPQHF. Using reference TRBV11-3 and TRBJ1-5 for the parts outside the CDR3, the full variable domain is EAGVVQSPRYKIIEKKQPVAFWCNPISGHNTLYWYLQNLGQGPELLIRYENEEAVDDSQLPKDRFSAERLKGVDSTLKIQPAELGDSAVYLCASPSQPQHFGDGTRLSIL.

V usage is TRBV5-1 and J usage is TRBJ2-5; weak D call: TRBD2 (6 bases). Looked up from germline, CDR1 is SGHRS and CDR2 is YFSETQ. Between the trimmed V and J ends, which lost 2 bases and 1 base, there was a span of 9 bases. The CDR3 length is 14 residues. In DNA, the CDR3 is TGCGCCAGCAGCTTCGCGGGGAGCCAAGAGACCCAGTACTTC. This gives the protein CASSFAGSQETQYF.

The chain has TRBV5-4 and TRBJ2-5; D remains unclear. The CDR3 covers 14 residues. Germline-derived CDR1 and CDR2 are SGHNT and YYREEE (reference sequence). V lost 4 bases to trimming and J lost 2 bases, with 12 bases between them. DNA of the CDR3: TGTGCCAGCAGCCCCCGCGACGGGCAAGAGACCCAGTACTTC. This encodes CASSPRDGQETQYF.

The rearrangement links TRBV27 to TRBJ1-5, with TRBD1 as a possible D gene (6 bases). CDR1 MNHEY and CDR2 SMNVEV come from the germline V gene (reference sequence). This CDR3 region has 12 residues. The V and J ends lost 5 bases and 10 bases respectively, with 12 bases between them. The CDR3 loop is CASSPPGGPQHF. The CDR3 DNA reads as TGTGCCAGCAGTCCTCCGGGGGGCCCCCAGCATTTT.

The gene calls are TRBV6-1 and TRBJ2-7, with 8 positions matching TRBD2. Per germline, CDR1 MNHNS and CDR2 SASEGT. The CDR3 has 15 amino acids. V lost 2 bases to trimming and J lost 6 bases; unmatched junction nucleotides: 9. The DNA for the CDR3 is TGTGCCAGCAGTGAAATGATTGGTGCGGGGGGCGAGCAGTACTTC. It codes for CASSEMIGAGGEQYF.

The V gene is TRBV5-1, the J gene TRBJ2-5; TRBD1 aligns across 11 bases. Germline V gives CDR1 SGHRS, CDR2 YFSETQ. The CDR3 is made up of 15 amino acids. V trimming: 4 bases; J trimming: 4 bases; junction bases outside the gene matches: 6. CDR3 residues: CASSGQGAVGETQYF. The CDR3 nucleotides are TGCGCCAGCAGCGGACAGGGGGCTGTGGGAGAGACCCAGTACTTC.

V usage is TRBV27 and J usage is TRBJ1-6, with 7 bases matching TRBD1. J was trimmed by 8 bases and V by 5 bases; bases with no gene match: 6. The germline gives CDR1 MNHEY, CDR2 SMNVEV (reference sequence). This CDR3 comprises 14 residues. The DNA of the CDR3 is TGTGCCAGCAGTAACCGGGACAGATATTCACCCCTCCACTTT. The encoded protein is CASSNRDRYSPLHF.

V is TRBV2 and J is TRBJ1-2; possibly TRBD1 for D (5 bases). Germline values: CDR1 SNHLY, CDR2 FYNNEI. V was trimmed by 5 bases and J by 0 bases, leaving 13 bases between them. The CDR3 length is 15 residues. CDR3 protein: CASSRERGSNYGYTF. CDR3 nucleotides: TGTGCCAGCAGTCGGGAGAGGGGCTCTAACTATGGCTACACCTTC.

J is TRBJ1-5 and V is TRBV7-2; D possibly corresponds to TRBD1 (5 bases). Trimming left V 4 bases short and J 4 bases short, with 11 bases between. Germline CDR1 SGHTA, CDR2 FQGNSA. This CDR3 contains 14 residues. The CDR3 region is CASSSFGGNQPQHF. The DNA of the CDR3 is TGTGCCAGCAGCTCGTTTGGGGGGAATCAGCCCCAGCATTTT.

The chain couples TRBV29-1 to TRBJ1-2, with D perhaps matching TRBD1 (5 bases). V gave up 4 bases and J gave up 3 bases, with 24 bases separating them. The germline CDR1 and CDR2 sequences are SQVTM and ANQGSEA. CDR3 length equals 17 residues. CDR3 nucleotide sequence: TGCAGCGTTGCAGTTAACGACAGTATATTTCGATACTATGGCTACACCTTC. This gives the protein CSVAVNDSIFRYYGYTF.

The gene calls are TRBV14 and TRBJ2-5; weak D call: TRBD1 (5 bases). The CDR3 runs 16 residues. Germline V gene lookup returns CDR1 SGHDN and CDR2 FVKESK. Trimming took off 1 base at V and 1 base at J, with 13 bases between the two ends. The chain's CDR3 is CASSQGGRVTQETQYF. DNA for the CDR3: TGTGCCAGCAGCCAAGGGGGCAGGGTGACCCAAGAGACCCAGTACTTC.

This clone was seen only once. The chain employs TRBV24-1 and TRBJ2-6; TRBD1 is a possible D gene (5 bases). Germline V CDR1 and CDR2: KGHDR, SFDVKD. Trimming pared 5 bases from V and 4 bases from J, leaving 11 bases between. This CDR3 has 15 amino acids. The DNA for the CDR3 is TGTGCCACCAGTGCCCAAGGGGCCGGGGCCAACGTCCTGACTTTC. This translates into CATSAQGAGANVLTF.

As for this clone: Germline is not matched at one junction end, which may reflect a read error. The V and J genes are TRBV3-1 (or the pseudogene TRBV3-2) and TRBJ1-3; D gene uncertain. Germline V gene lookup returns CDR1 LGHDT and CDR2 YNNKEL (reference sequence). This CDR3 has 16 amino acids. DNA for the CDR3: TGTGTCAGCAGCCAATCCCTATACGGGTCTGGAAACACCATATATTTT. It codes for CVSSQSLYGSGNTIYF.

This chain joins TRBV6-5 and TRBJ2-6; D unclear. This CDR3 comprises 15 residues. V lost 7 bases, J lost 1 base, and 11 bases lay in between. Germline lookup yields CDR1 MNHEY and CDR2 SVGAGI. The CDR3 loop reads CASNYGVSGANVLTF. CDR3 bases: TGTGCCAGCAACTACGGAGTTTCTGGGGCCAACGTCCTGACTTTC.

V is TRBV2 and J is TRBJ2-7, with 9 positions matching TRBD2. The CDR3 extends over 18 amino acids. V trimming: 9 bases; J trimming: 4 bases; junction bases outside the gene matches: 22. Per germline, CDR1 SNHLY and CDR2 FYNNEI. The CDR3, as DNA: TGTGCCAGTTCGGAGGTAGTAATCAAGACTAGCGGATCTTACGAGCAGTACTTC. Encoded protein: CASSEVVIKTSGSYEQYF.

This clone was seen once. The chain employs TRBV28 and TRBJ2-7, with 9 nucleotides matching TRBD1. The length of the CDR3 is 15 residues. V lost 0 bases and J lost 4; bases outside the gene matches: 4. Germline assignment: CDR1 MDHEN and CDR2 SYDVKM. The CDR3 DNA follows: TGTGCCAGCAGTTTATGGGGGACAGGGTTATACGAGCAGTACTTC. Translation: CASSLWGTGLYEQYF.

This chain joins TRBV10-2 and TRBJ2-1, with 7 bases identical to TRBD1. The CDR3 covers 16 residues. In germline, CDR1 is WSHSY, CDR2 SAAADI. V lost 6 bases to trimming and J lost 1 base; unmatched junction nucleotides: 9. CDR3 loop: CASRGDRAVSYNEQFF. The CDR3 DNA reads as TGCGCCAGCAGGGGAGACAGGGCGGTGTCCTACAATGAGCAGTTCTTC.

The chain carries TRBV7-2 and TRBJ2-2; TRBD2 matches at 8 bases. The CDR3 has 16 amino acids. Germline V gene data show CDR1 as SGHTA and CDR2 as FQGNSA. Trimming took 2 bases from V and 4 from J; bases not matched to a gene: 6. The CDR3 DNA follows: TGTGCCAGCAGCTTAATATGGACTAGCCCCACCGGGGAGCTGTTTTTT. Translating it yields CASSLIWTSPTGELFF.